The 20 T cell receptor beta chains below all came from one sample that was sequenced in a study of CD8+ T cells in alopecia areata. Extracted RNA was reverse transcribed, and the resulting cDNA served as sequencing template. TCRdb keeps only in-frame clones here, not all; method: immunoSEQ multiplex PCR. The repertoire includes about 42,000 clones, roughly two thirds of them detected once, and about 20% sits in the top ten. Treatment in this sample: oral pan-JAK inhibitor, 5-10 mg twice daily. Source: CD8+ T cells sorted from blood, taken at week 4, from a patient treated with tofacitinib. These TCRs come from a human donor with alopecia areata.

This clone was seen a handful of times. The DNA of the CDR3 is TGCAGCGTTGTAGGGGGAACAGGGACAAACAATGAGCAGTTCTTC. This codes for CSVVGGTGTNNEQFF. The chain joins TRBV29-1 to TRBJ2-1; possibly TRBD1 for D (6 bases). Germline CDR1 reads SQVTM; CDR2 reads ANQGSEA. Deletions cut 4 bases from V and 5 bases from J, with 18 bases between. The CDR3 is 15 residues long.

The CDR3 loop reads CATTGSNQPQHF. As DNA, the CDR3 is TGTGCCACAACAGGAAGCAATCAGCCCCAGCATTTT. The V gene is TRBV19, the J gene TRBJ1-5, with D perhaps matching TRBD1 (5 bases). This CDR3 comprises 12 residues. V was cut by 10 bases and J by 1 base, with 8 bases left in between. CDR1 and CDR2 (germline): LNHDA, SQIVND (reference sequence).

The chain combines TRBV30 with TRBJ2-3, with unresolved D. The CDR3 loop spans 14 amino acids. V lost 1 base and J lost 2, with 10 bases in between. In germline, CDR1 is GTSNPN, CDR2 SVGIG (reference sequence). The CDR3 DNA is TGTGCCTGGAGTGAAAATCTTAACACAGATACGCAGTATTTT. It codes for CAWSENLNTDTQYF.

The chain employs TRBV29-1 and TRBJ2-7; D not certain. Trimming pared 5 bases from V and 6 bases from J, leaving 11 bases between. The CDR3 extends over 11 amino acids. Looked up from germline, CDR1 is SQVTM and CDR2 is ANQGSEA. The DNA of the CDR3 is TGCAGCGTTATGTTGAGTGCCGAGCAGTACTTC. Translated, it gives CSVMLSAEQYF.

This clone was detected only a few times. The chain couples TRBV4-1 to TRBJ1-2; D is uncertain. Germline V gene sequence: CDR1 MGHRA, CDR2 YSYEKL. The CDR3 extends over 15 amino acids. V was pared by 0 bases and J by 4 bases, with 12 bases between. The CDR3 DNA reads TGCGCCAGCAGCCAAGATTCCGCCGATTCCTATGGCTACACCTTC. The encoded protein is CASSQDSADSYGYTF.

This chain connects TRBV9 to TRBJ1-6; the D gene is possibly TRBD1 (6 bases). V lost 2 bases and J lost 12, with 12 bases in between. Germline V gene lookup returns CDR1 SGDLS and CDR2 YYNGEE. The CDR3 loop spans 13 amino acids. The CDR3 region has the DNA TGTGCCAGCAGCGTGGACCCAGGGGAACCCCTCCACTTT. This translates into CASSVDPGEPLHF.

The V call is TRBV14, the J call TRBJ2-1; the match to TRBD2 covers 14 bases. This CDR3 is 15 amino acids long. From germline, CDR1 is SGHDN and CDR2 FVKESK. The trim removed 3 bases at V and 16 bases at J, leaving 11 bases unmatched. The CDR3 spells CASSHTGLAGERQFF. The CDR3 DNA sequence: TGTGCCAGCAGCCACACGGGACTAGCGGGGGAGCGGCAATTCTTC.

CDR3 protein: CSVEVGAPSYEQYF. CDR3 DNA sequence: TGCAGCGTTGAAGTGGGCGCCCCTTCCTACGAGCAGTACTTC. The gene calls are TRBV29-1 and TRBJ2-7, with D uncertain. The germline V gene encodes CDR1 SQVTM and CDR2 ANQGSEA. This CDR3 is built from 14 residues. Trimming removed 1 base at V and 1 base at J, with 11 bases between.

The chain couples TRBV5-1 to TRBJ2-3; 9 positions match TRBD2. The CDR3 consists of 12 residues. Germline V gene sequence: CDR1 SGHRS, CDR2 YFSETQ. The V and J ends lost 6 bases and 12 bases, in that order; junction bases with no gene match: 8. CDR3 in amino acids: CASKLAGPLQYF. The CDR3 nucleotides read TGCGCCAGCAAACTAGCGGGCCCTCTCCAGTATTTT.

The chain uses TRBV29-1 and TRBJ1-1; the D gene is possibly TRBD1 (6 bases). Trimming removed 3 bases at V and 0 bases at J, with 17 bases between. CDR1 is SQVTM and CDR2 is ANQGSEA in the germline V gene. This CDR3 has 16 residues. CDR3 nucleotide sequence: TGCAGCGTTGATGCCCCGCCAGGGGACCTGAACACTGAAGCTTTCTTT. Translation gives CSVDAPPGDLNTEAFF.

This chain uses TRBV29-1 with TRBJ2-4; TRBD2 is a possible D gene (6 bases). V gave up 7 bases and J gave up 1 base, with 8 bases separating them. CDR3 length: 12 amino acids. The V gene's germline CDR1 is SQVTM and CDR2 ANQGSEA. The chain's CDR3 is CSARGAKNIQYF. CDR3 sequence (DNA): TGCAGCGCCCGGGGGGCCAAAAACATTCAGTACTTC.

The gene calls are TRBV13 and TRBJ2-1; no definite D call. This CDR3 contains 13 residues. Germline V CDR1 and CDR2: PRHDT, FYEKMQ (reference sequence). V was cut by 2 bases and J by 6 bases, with 8 bases left in between. The CDR3 protein is CASSLSAFNEQFF. The CDR3 bases are TGTGCCAGCAGCTTATCGGCCTTCAATGAGCAGTTCTTC.

The CDR3 sequence is CSVGIPADTQYF. As DNA, the CDR3 is TGCAGCGTCGGGATCCCCGCGGATACGCAGTATTTT. The chain carries TRBV29-1 and TRBJ2-3; the D gene is possibly TRBD2 (5 bases). The germline V gene has CDR1 SQVTM and CDR2 ANQGSEA. The CDR3 is 12 residues long. Trimming shortened V by 6 bases and J by 6 bases, and 13 bases separated the two germline ends.

At least ten counts were recorded for this clone. This chain joins TRBV6-4 and TRBJ2-6; D is unclear. This CDR3 comprises 15 residues. The V and J ends lost 8 bases and 4 bases respectively, with 15 bases between them. Germline-derived CDR1 and CDR2 are MRHNA and SNTAGT. The CDR3 loop reads CASREEPAGANVLTF. As DNA, the CDR3 is TGTGCCAGCCGCGAGGAGCCGGCAGGGGCCAACGTCCTGACTTTC.

This clone has a handful of counts. The chain uses TRBV14 and TRBJ2-1; D might be TRBD2 (5 bases). Germline assignment: CDR1 SGHDN and CDR2 FVKESK. The CDR3 runs 14 residues. V was clipped by 2 bases and J by 4 bases, with 9 bases between them. CDR3 amino acids: CASSQRGRYNEQFF. CDR3 sequence (DNA): TGTGCCAGCAGCCAACGCGGGCGTTACAATGAGCAGTTCTTC.

This chain connects TRBV29-1 to TRBJ2-7; 8 bases line up with TRBD1. Germline lookup yields CDR1 SQVTM and CDR2 ANQGSEA. V trimming: 0 bases; J trimming: 0 bases; junction bases outside the gene matches: 1. The CDR3 contains 14 residues. CDR3 in DNA: TGCAGCGTTGAAGACGGGACAGGCTCCTACGAGCAGTACTTC. Amino acids: CSVEDGTGSYEQYF.

The rearrangement joins TRBV10-3 to TRBJ1-6; D uncertain. CDR1 ENHRY and CDR2 SYGVKD come from the germline V gene. V dropped 11 bases and J dropped 9 bases, with 8 bases sitting between them. This CDR3 region has 10 residues. CDR3 in DNA: TGTGCCGTCGGCCGTTCACCCCTCCACTTT. Encoded protein: CAVGRSPLHF.

This clone came up a few times. This chain uses TRBV29-1 with TRBJ1-2; possibly TRBD1 for D (5 bases). CDR3 size: 13 residues. Trimming pared 1 base from V and 4 bases from J, leaving 10 bases between. CDR1 SQVTM and CDR2 ANQGSEA come from the germline V gene. The DNA for the CDR3 is TGCAGCGTTGAAGGGGGGTCGGCCTATGGCTACACCTTC. Translation: CSVEGGSAYGYTF.

V is TRBV30 and J is TRBJ1-1, with D possibly being TRBD1 (5 bases). Germline CDR1 is GTSNPN and CDR2 is SVGIG (reference sequence). V shed 0 bases and J shed 4 bases, with 12 bases lying between them. CDR3 size: 14 residues. The CDR3 is CAWSVGVVGTEAFF. As DNA, the CDR3 is TGTGCCTGGAGTGTAGGGGTTGTAGGCACTGAAGCTTTCTTT.

The chain has TRBV19 and TRBJ2-1; 9 nucleotides align to TRBD1. The CDR3 extends over 14 amino acids. The germline CDR1 and CDR2 sequences are LNHDA and SQIVND (reference sequence). Losses at the gene ends were 7 bases for V and 4 bases for J; bases not matched to a gene: 5. CDR3 nucleotides: TGTGCCAGTACCCACAGGGGGCCGTACAATGAGCAGTTCTTC. Protein: CASTHRGPYNEQFF.